Listed below are T cell receptor beta chains from one sample, sequenced in a study of radiation and T cells in renal cell carcinoma. The assay was immunoSEQ multiplex PCR, and TCRdb's table has in-frame clones only and misses some. The sample has around 160,000 clones; approximately 90% are singletons. Material: blood, obtained from a patient whose treatment included radiotherapy and nephrectomy. These receptors all stem from a woman in her 70s with renal cell carcinoma. Both conserved end residues are part of each CDR3.

j_gene | v_gene | CDR3aa
TRBJ2-2 | TRBV7-2 | CASGLGRANTGELFF
TRBJ1-1 | TRBV19 | CASSIVQGTEAFF
TRBJ2-3 | TRBV7-6 | CASRPGTGWTDTQYF
TRBJ1-4 | TRBV27 | CASRLHKGGSGEKLFF
TRBJ1-2 | TRBV5-6 | CASSSRPAPIDRAGGYTF
TRBJ2-1 | TRBV9 | CASSASTGGAFF
TRBJ2-1 | TRBV7-9 | CASSLGGTGWYEQFF
TRBJ2-1 | TRBV29-1 | CSVEDRGALYNEQFF
TRBJ1-1 | TRBV5-6 | CASSLIGQGTEAFF
TRBJ2-5 | TRBV5-6 | CASSLSSDAQETQYF
TRBJ1-1 | TRBV4-1 | CASSQGIQARTFF
TRBJ2-5 | TRBV4-3 | CASSQGFRPQETQYF
TRBJ1-3 | TRBV28 | CASSQDPRRNTIYF
TRBJ1-6 | TRBV2 | CASSEAQTALHF
TRBJ2-2 | TRBV5-1 | CASSPSPGQGGPGELFF
TRBJ1-2 | TRBV19 | CASSMLGQGRTGYTF